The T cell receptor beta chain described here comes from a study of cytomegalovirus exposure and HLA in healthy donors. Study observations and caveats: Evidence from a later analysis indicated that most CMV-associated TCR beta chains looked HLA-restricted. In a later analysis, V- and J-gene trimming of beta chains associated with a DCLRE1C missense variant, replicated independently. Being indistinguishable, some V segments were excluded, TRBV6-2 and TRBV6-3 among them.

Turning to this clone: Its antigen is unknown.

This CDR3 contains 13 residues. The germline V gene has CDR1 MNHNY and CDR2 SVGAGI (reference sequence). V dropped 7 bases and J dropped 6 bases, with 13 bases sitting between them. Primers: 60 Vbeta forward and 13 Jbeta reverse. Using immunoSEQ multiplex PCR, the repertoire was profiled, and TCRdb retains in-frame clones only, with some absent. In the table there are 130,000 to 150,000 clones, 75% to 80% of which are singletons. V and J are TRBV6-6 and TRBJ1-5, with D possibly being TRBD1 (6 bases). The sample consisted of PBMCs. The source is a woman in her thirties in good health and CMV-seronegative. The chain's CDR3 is CASNDGGGQPQHF. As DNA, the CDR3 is TGTGCCAGCAATGATGGGGGCGGTCAGCCCCAGCATTTT.